The 14 T cell receptor beta chains below were found in one sample sequenced in a study of early T cells in non-severe SARS-CoV-2 infection. TCRdb recomputed calls from the 5' RACE reads with MiXCR, one row per CDR3 protein. Of about 49,000 distinct CDR3 sequences in the sample, less than 4.5% were seen once. Sequencing was carried out using whole blood. The source is an adult who was a healthcare worker with PCR-confirmed SARS-CoV-2 infection or an uninfected control (not recorded which).

Within the sample, this clonotype is medium-sized. The rearrangement uses TRBV7-6 and TRBJ1-5, with a possible D match to TRBD1 (6 bases). The CDR3 covers 16 residues. Germline V gives CDR1 SGHVS, CDR2 FNYEAQ. Trimming stripped 2 bases from V and 2 bases from J, with 13 bases between. The CDR3 DNA is TGTGCCAGCAGCTTATGGCAGGGGACGGGCAATCAGCCCCAGCATTTT. Protein: CASSLWQGTGNQPQHF.

This clonotype was seen a handful of times. J is TRBJ2-5 and V is TRBV19; no clear D gene. The CDR3 runs 13 residues. With 4 bases removed from V and 5 bases from J, the gap between germline ends came to 11 bases. Germline lookup yields CDR1 LNHDA and CDR2 SQIVND (reference sequence). The CDR3 DNA follows: TGTGCCAGTAGTAATCCAGGTTGGGAGACCCAGTACTTC. Translating gives CASSNPGWETQYF.

The sample holds many counts of this clonotype. The V and J genes are TRBV7-8 and TRBJ2-7, with no clear D. The CDR3 covers 13 residues. CDR1 SGHVS and CDR2 FQNEAQ come from the germline V gene. V dropped 1 base and J dropped 5 bases, with 9 bases sitting between them. Here the CDR3 reads CASSLDTLHEQYF. In DNA, the CDR3 is TGTGCCAGCAGCTTAGACACTCTCCACGAGCAGTACTTC.

This clonotype was picked up many times. The chain uses TRBV20-1 and TRBJ2-1; maybe TRBD2 (6 bases). The CDR3 extends over 15 amino acids. The V gene's germline CDR1 is DFQATT and CDR2 SNEGSKA (reference sequence). The ends were cut back, 3 bases at V and 0 bases at J, with 12 bases in the middle. In DNA form, the CDR3 reads TGCAGTGCTAGGGGGGACTTCTCCTCCTACAATGAGCAGTTCTTC. The encoded protein is CSARGDFSSYNEQFF.

This clonotype showed up just a few times. The gene calls are TRBV20-1 and TRBJ2-1, with TRBD2 identical over 13 bases. This CDR3 spans 17 amino acids. V shed 5 bases and J 1 base; nucleotides not matched to a gene: 8. CDR1 DFQATT and CDR2 SNEGSKA come from the germline V gene (reference sequence). For the CDR3, the DNA is TGCAGTGCTCTTGGACTAGCGGGAGTAGGGTCCTACAATGAGCAGTTCTTC. It is translated as CSALGLAGVGSYNEQFF.

At least ten counts were recorded for this clonotype. V usage is TRBV18 and J usage is TRBJ1-2; possible D gene TRBD1, 5 bases. The CDR3 has 14 amino acids. Germline V CDR1 and CDR2: KGHSH, LQKENI. The V end was cut by 3 bases, the J end by 0 bases, with 8 bases between. The CDR3: CASSPGRSNYGYTF. The CDR3, as DNA: TGTGCCAGCTCACCGGGACGTTCTAACTATGGCTACACCTTC.

This clonotype was picked up many times. The chain recombines TRBV18 with TRBJ1-5, with D unresolved. This CDR3 has 13 amino acids. V was shortened by 6 bases and J by 7 bases, with 13 bases between the two germline ends. CDR1 and CDR2 from the germline V gene are KGHSH and LQKENI. The CDR3 region has the DNA TGTGCCAGCTCCGGGATCTCTGACCAGCCCCAGCATTTT. The encoded protein is CASSGISDQPQHF.

This clonotype appeared a few times. The rearrangement links TRBV11-2 to TRBJ2-7, with TRBD2 matching 8 bases. The J segment lost 5 bases and the V segment lost 5 bases, leaving 11 bases of the junction unmatched. CDR3 length: 15 amino acids. Germline V lookup: CDR1 SGHAT, CDR2 FQNNGV. The chain's CDR3 is CASSHGGGRRHEQYF. CDR3 bases: TGTGCCAGCAGCCATGGAGGCGGGAGGCGGCACGAGCAGTACTTC.

This clonotype appeared many times. The J gene is TRBJ2-1, the V gene TRBV10-3; D tentatively fits TRBD1 or TRBD2 (6 bases each). The CDR3 has 14 amino acids. V dropped 6 bases and J dropped 9 bases, with 18 bases sitting between them. The V gene's germline CDR1 is ENHRY and CDR2 SYGVKD. DNA for the CDR3: TGTGCCATCAGCCCACCCGACAGGCGGGGTGAGCAGTTCTTC. Protein: CAISPPDRRGEQFF.

This clonotype appeared many times. The rearrangement links TRBV12-3 or TRBV12-4 to TRBJ2-5; possible D gene TRBD1, 5 bases. V was shortened by 7 bases and J by 3 bases, with 18 bases between the two germline ends. The CDR3 loop spans 15 amino acids. Written as DNA, the CDR3 is TGTGCCAGCAACCTCACACCGTCAGGGAAAGAGACCCAGTACTTC. Translated, it gives CASNLTPSGKETQYF.

This clonotype was seen ten or more times. The V call is TRBV5-6, the J call TRBJ1-2, with no clear D. The CDR3 consists of 15 residues. Germline loops: CDR1 SGHDT, CDR2 YYEEEE. V was pared by 3 bases and J by 0 bases, with 12 bases between. Written as DNA, the CDR3 is TGTGCCAGCAGCTCCGACATTGTTCCTAACTATGGCTACACCTTC. Translation gives CASSSDIVPNYGYTF.

Many counts were recorded for this clonotype. The chain uses TRBV27 and TRBJ2-7; TRBD1 aligns across 8 bases. From germline, CDR1 is MNHEY and CDR2 SMNVEV (reference sequence). CDR3 length: 15 residues. V lost 3 bases to trimming and J lost 2 bases; unmatched junction nucleotides: 6. The chain's CDR3 is CASSFKLTGAYEQYF. Here the CDR3 DNA reads TGTGCCAGCAGTTTCAAATTGACAGGGGCCTACGAGCAGTACTTC.

This clonotype was detected many times. V and J are TRBV11-2 and TRBJ2-5, with D perhaps matching TRBD2 (6 bases). Germline values: CDR1 SGHAT, CDR2 FQNNGV. Trimming removed 3 bases from V and 3 bases from J, with 8 bases in between. This CDR3 spans 13 amino acids. CDR3 coding DNA: TGTGCCAGCAGCTTCCCGGGGGAAGAGACCCAGTACTTC. Amino acids: CASSFPGEETQYF.

This clonotype was recorded at least ten times. A junction end diverges from the germline sequence, so it may reflect a read error. For the CDR3, the DNA is TGCAGTGCTAGAGGGACAGGGATCGGTGAAAAACTGTCTTTT. It codes for CSARGTGIGEKLSF. The V gene is TRBV20-1, the J gene TRBJ1-4; 8 bases agree with TRBD1. The CDR3 length is 14 residues. The germline gives CDR1 DFQATT, CDR2 SNEGSKA (reference sequence).